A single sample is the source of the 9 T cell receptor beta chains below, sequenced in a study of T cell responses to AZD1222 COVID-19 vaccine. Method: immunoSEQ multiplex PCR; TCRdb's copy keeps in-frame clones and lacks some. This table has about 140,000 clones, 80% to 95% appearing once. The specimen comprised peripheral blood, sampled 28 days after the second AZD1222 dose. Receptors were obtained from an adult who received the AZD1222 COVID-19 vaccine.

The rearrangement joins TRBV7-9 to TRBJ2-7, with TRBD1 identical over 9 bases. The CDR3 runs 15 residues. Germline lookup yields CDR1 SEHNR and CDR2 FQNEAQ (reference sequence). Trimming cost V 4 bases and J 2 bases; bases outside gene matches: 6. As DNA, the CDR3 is TGTGCCAGCAGCTCACCGGGACAGGGACCCTACGAGCAGTACTTC. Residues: CASSSPGQGPYEQYF.

The DNA for the CDR3 is TGTGCCAGCAGGGAGGGGGTGAGCCACGAGCAGTACTTC. This gives the protein CASREGVSHEQYF. The J gene is TRBJ2-7, the V gene TRBV25-1, with D perhaps being TRBD1 or TRBD2 (6 bases each). The CDR3 loop spans 13 amino acids. The germline V and J ends were trimmed by 6 bases and 5 bases, with 14 bases remaining between them. Germline V gene lookup returns CDR1 MGHDK and CDR2 SYGVNS.

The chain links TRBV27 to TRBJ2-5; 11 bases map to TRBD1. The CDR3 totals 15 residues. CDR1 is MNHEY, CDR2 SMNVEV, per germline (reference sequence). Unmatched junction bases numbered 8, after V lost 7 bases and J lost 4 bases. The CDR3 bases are TGTGCCAGCACCCCGGGACAGGGGGGAAGAGAGACCCAGTACTTC. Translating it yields CASTPGQGGRETQYF.

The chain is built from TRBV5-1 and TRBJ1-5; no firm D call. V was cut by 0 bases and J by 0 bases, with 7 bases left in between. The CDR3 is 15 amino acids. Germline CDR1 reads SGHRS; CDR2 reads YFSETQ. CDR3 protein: CASSLAGFSNQPQHF. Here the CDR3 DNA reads TGCGCCAGCAGCTTGGCCGGTTTTAGCAATCAGCCCCAGCATTTT.

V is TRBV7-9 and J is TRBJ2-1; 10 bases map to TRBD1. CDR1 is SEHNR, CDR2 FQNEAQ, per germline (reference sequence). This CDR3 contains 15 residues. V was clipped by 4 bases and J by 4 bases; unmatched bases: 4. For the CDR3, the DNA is TGTGCCAGCAGCTCCCGGACAGGGGGGTACAATGAGCAGTTCTTC. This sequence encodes CASSSRTGGYNEQFF.

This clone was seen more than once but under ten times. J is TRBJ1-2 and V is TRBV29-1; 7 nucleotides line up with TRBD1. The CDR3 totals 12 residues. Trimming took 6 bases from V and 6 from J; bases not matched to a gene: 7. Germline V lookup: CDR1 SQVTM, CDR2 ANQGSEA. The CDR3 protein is CSVYTQGDGYTF. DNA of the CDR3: TGCAGCGTCTATACCCAGGGGGATGGCTACACCTTC.

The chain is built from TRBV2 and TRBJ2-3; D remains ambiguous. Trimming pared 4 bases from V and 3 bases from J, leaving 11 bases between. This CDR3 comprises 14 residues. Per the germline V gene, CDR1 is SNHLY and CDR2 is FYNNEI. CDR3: CASSGKINTDTQYF. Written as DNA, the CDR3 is TGTGCCAGCAGTGGAAAGATTAATACAGATACGCAGTATTTT. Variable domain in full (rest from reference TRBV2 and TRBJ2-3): EPEVTQTPSHQVTQMGQEVILRCVPISNHLYFYWYRQILGQKVEFLVSFYNNEISEKSEIFDDQFSVERPDGSNFTLKIRSTKLEDSAMYFCASSGKINTDTQYFGPGTRLTVL.

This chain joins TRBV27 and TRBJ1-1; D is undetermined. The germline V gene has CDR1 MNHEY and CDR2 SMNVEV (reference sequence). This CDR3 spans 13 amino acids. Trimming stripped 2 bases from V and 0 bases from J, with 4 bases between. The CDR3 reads CASSLTLNTEAFF. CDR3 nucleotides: TGTGCCAGCAGTTTAACTTTGAACACTGAAGCTTTCTTT.

The CDR3 reads CSVETESSYEQYF. CDR3 nucleotide sequence: TGCAGCGTTGAAACGGAGAGCTCCTACGAGCAGTACTTC. This chain uses TRBV29-1 with TRBJ2-7; D is uncertain. V dropped 2 bases and J dropped 0 bases, with 8 bases sitting between them. Germline assignment: CDR1 SQVTM and CDR2 ANQGSEA. The CDR3 is made up of 13 amino acids.